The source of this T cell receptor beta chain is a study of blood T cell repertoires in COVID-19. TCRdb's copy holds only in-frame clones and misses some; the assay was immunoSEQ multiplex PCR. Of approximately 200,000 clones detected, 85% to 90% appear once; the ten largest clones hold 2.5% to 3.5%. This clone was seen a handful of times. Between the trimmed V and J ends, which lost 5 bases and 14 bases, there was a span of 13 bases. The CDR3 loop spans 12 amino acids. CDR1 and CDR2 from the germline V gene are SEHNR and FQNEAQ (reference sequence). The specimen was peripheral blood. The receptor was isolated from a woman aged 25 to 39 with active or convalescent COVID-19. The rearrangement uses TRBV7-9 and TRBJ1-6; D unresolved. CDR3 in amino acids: CASSPRTGTLHF. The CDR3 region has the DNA TGTGCCAGCAGCCCACGGACGGGGACCCTCCACTTT. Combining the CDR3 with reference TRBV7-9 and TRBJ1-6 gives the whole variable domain DTGVSQNPRHKITKRGQNVTFRCDPISEHNRLYWYRQTLGQGPEFLTYFQNEAQLEKSRLLSDRFSAERPKGSFSTLEIQRTEQGDSAMYLCASSPRTGTLHFGNGTRLTVT.